Below are 21 T cell receptor beta chains sequenced from a single sample in a study of shared clonotypes between healthy human individuals (dated by TCRdb to the early 2020s). CD8 naive samples were CD45RO-negative cells positively selected for CCR7, giving a CD45RA+CCR7+ population that excluded TemRA cells. The library was generated by the immunoSEQ multiplex PCR assay. TCRdb carries this immuneACCESS record with in-frame sequences only. Its versions omit some clonotypes, under half of them owing to an unresolved V gene in the studies checked, with the rest unexplained. Across this sample there are approximately 2,000,000 clones, with 93% seen only once. Around 1.8% of the sample is held by the ten biggest clonotypes. Material: naive CD8+ T cells from PBMCs. The sample's cell subset or site, from its label and the paper: CD45RA+CCR7+. Receptor source: a man between 18 and 29 years old in good health. Some clones in this sample may be carry-over from other donors' samples.

As regards this clone: This CDR3 is also generated by other DNA sequences in the sample. V usage is TRBV9 and J usage is TRBJ2-1; D might be TRBD2 (5 bases). Trimming pared 3 bases from V and 0 bases from J, leaving 10 bases between. Germline loops: CDR1 SGDLS, CDR2 YYNGEE. The CDR3 totals 15 residues. The chain's CDR3 is CASSGAGGSYNEQFF. For the CDR3, the DNA is TGTGCCAGCAGCGGCGCGGGTGGCTCCTACAATGAGCAGTTCTTC.

The rearrangement links TRBV11-2 to TRBJ2-3; D is perhaps TRBD1 (5 bases). Germline V gives CDR1 SGHAT, CDR2 FQNNGV. This CDR3 is 15 amino acids long. The V gene lost 0 bases and the J gene lost 1 base, with 8 bases spanning the gap. The CDR3 spells CASSLEARGTDTQYF. DNA of the CDR3: TGTGCCAGCAGCTTAGAGGCCAGGGGCACAGATACGCAGTATTTT.

The chain joins TRBV29-1 to TRBJ2-7; 9 nucleotides line up with TRBD1. This CDR3 region has 15 residues. Trimming took 4 bases from V and 2 from J; bases not matched to a gene: 9. The germline CDR1 and CDR2 sequences are SQVTM and ANQGSEA. CDR3 nucleotides: TGCAGCGTTGCCAGTCGTGGGGACAGGGCCTACGAGCAGTACTTC. This gives the protein CSVASRGDRAYEQYF.

Concerning this clone itself: Additional DNA sequences in this sample encode the identical CDR3. DNA for the CDR3: TGTGCCAGCAGTTTTGGCAGGGGAGAGACCCAGTACTTC. The encoded protein is CASSFGRGETQYF. V usage is TRBV27 and J usage is TRBJ2-5; possibly TRBD1 for D (6 bases). There are 13 residues in the CDR3. Germline V gene data show CDR1 as MNHEY and CDR2 as SMNVEV (reference sequence). V lost 3 bases, J lost 4 bases, and 9 bases lay in between.

The genes are TRBV18 and TRBJ2-6; D possibly matches TRBD1 or TRBD2 (5 bases each). Looked up from germline, CDR1 is KGHSH and CDR2 is LQKENI. V was cut by 0 bases and J by 2 bases, with 11 bases left in between. The CDR3 sequence is 17 residues long. CDR3 DNA sequence: TGTGCCAGCTCACCACCGGTGGGGGAGACTGGGGCCAACGTCCTGACTTTC. Its translation: CASSPPVGETGANVLTF.

The CDR3 DNA reads TGTGCCAGCAGCAATGATACTAGCACAGATACGCAGTATTTT. Protein: CASSNDTSTDTQYF. The rearrangement links TRBV21-1 to TRBJ2-3; no DNA check was done on the table's D call, TRBD2. TRBV21-1 has pseudogene status. This CDR3 spans 14 amino acids.

This clone was observed a single time. This chain joins TRBV7-9 and TRBJ2-3; TRBD2 might be the D (6 bases). V lost 1 base and J 4 bases, leaving 15 bases between the germline ends. The CDR3 loop spans 16 amino acids. The germline CDR1 and CDR2 sequences are SEHNR and FQNEAQ (reference sequence). CDR3 in amino acids: CASSLVRAGRPDTQYF. DNA for the CDR3: TGTGCCAGCAGCTTAGTGAGGGCGGGGAGACCAGATACGCAGTATTTT.

This chain connects TRBV5-1 to TRBJ2-7, with D perhaps matching TRBD1 or TRBD2 (6 bases each). In germline, CDR1 is SGHRS, CDR2 YFSETQ. The CDR3 has 13 amino acids. V was trimmed by 4 bases and J by 2 bases, leaving 10 bases between them. CDR3 region: CASSGGTPYEQYF. The CDR3 coding sequence is TGCGCCAGCAGCGGCGGGACACCCTACGAGCAGTACTTC. The entire variable domain, with the rest obtained from reference TRBV5-1 and TRBJ2-7, is as follows: KAGVTQTPRYLIKTRGQQVTLSCSPISGHRSVSWYQQTPGQGLQFLFEYFSETQRNKGNFPGRFSGRQFSNSRSEMNVSTLELGDSALYLCASSGGTPYEQYFGPGTRLTVT.

The chain has TRBV6-1 and TRBJ2-7; 10 bases match TRBD2. The CDR3 is 15 residues long. V was clipped by 8 bases and J by 4 bases; unmatched bases: 11. Looked up from germline, CDR1 is MNHNS and CDR2 is SASEGT. The DNA for the CDR3 is TGTGCCAGCGGGGAGCTAGCGGGAGTTTGGTACGAGCAGTACTTC. This translates into CASGELAGVWYEQYF.

V is TRBV7-3 and J is TRBJ1-1, with 11 nucleotides matching TRBD1. CDR1 SGHTA and CDR2 FQGTGA come from the germline V gene. With V trimmed by 5 bases and J by 5 bases, 7 bases remained unmatched. The length of the CDR3 is 15 residues. This CDR3 reads CASSPGTGGNTEAFF. The CDR3 DNA reads TGTGCCAGCAGCCCCGGGACAGGGGGGAATACTGAAGCTTTCTTT.

The rearrangement links TRBV29-1 to TRBJ2-4; D is perhaps TRBD1 (5 bases). V was clipped by 0 bases and J by 6 bases, with 18 bases between them. Germline CDR1 reads SQVTM; CDR2 reads ANQGSEA. The CDR3 is 16 amino acids. Written as DNA, the CDR3 is TGCAGCGTTGAAGAAGGAGAAGGGGAAGGTGGAAACATTCAGTACTTC. Translating it yields CSVEEGEGEGGNIQYF.

This chain joins TRBV6-5 and TRBJ1-5; weak D call: TRBD1 (5 bases). Germline V gene data show CDR1 as MNHEY and CDR2 as SVGAGI. CDR3 length: 13 residues. Trimming took off 6 bases at V and 4 bases at J, with 10 bases between the two ends. The chain's CDR3 is CASRERQNQPQHF. DNA of the CDR3: TGTGCCAGCAGGGAACGACAGAATCAGCCCCAGCATTTT.

This chain connects TRBV6-5 to TRBJ2-5, with 9 bases fitting TRBD2. The CDR3 runs to 16 residues. Germline V lookup: CDR1 MNHEY, CDR2 SVGAGI. The junction had 7 bases not matched to a gene; V was cut back by 0 bases and J by 5 bases. The CDR3 protein is CASSYSLSGRLETQYF. The CDR3 nucleotides are TGTGCCAGCAGTTACTCGCTAAGCGGGAGGCTTGAGACCCAGTACTTC.

The chain employs TRBV14 and TRBJ1-2; possibly TRBD1 for D (6 bases). The CDR3 contains 16 residues. V gave up 0 bases and J gave up 5 bases, with 16 bases separating them. Per the germline V gene, CDR1 is SGHDN and CDR2 is FVKESK. The CDR3 coding sequence is TGTGCCAGCAGCCAAGATTATGAGGGGGGAGGATATGGCTACACCTTC. Protein: CASSQDYEGGGYGYTF.

This rearrangement joins TRBV27 to TRBJ2-6; TRBD1 agrees at 7 bases. This CDR3 has 17 amino acids. Germline-derived CDR1 and CDR2 are MNHEY and SMNVEV (reference sequence). Trimming took 4 bases from V and 2 from J; bases not matched to a gene: 8. CDR3 nucleotides: TGTGCCAGCAGTTCCACCTCAACAGGGGCTGGGGCCAACGTCCTGACTTTC. The encoded protein is CASSSTSTGAGANVLTF. Based on the CDR3 plus reference TRBV27 and TRBJ2-6, the full variable domain is EAQVTQNPRYLITVTGKKLTVTCSQNMNHEYMSWYRQDPGLGLRQIYYSMNVEVTDKGDVPEGYKVSRKEKRNFPLILESPSPNQTSLYFCASSSTSTGAGANVLTFGAGSRLTVL.

The chain joins TRBV5-6 to TRBJ1-1; D is possibly TRBD1 (6 bases). Deletions cut 0 bases from V and 6 bases from J, with 9 bases between. Per the germline V gene, CDR1 is SGHDT and CDR2 is YYEEEE. The CDR3 covers 13 residues. Here the CDR3 reads CASSLGQVSEAFF. The CDR3 nucleotides are TGTGCCAGCAGCTTGGGACAGGTCTCTGAAGCTTTCTTT.

The V and J genes are TRBV19 and TRBJ2-1; TRBD1 or TRBD2 may be the D gene (5 bases each). The CDR3 extends over 14 amino acids. The germline CDR1 and CDR2 sequences are LNHDA and SQIVND (reference sequence). V dropped 6 bases and J dropped 3 bases, with 12 bases sitting between them. In DNA, the CDR3 is TGTGCCAGTAGAGGGACCCATGGCTACAATGAGCAGTTCTTC. Protein product: CASRGTHGYNEQFF.

The chain couples TRBV5-1 to TRBJ2-7; D might be TRBD1 (6 bases). The CDR3 consists of 15 residues. V lost 4 bases and J lost 3, with 17 bases in between. In germline, CDR1 is SGHRS, CDR2 YFSETQ. The CDR3 reads CASSPGWGRLYEQYF. CDR3 DNA: TGCGCCAGCAGCCCTGGATGGGGGCGGCTCTACGAGCAGTACTTC.

The chain links TRBV7-9 to TRBJ1-1, with a possible D match to TRBD1 (6 bases). The CDR3 consists of 14 residues. V was cut by 7 bases and J by 0 bases, with 12 bases left in between. The germline CDR1 and CDR2 sequences are SEHNR and FQNEAQ (reference sequence). CDR3 DNA sequence: TGTGCCAGCATTAACAGGGCGTTGAACACTGAAGCTTTCTTT. Translation gives CASINRALNTEAFF.

This clone was observed a handful of times. The chain uses TRBV28 and TRBJ1-1; D is unresolved. This CDR3 is 16 amino acids long. CDR1 and CDR2 from the germline V gene are MDHEN and SYDVKM. The V and J ends lost 2 bases and 7 bases respectively, with 20 bases between them. CDR3 loop: CASSLAALLVGNEAFF. The CDR3 DNA follows: TGTGCCAGCAGTTTAGCGGCTCTATTAGTGGGGAATGAAGCTTTCTTT.

The V and J genes are TRBV11-2 and TRBJ2-1; tentative D call: TRBD1 (5 bases). The V and J ends lost 3 bases and 4 bases respectively, with 10 bases between them. Germline-derived CDR1 and CDR2 are SGHAT and FQNNGV. This CDR3 is built from 14 residues. CDR3: CASSLGPSYNEQFF. CDR3 in DNA: TGTGCCAGCAGCTTGGGGCCTTCATACAATGAGCAGTTCTTC.